This TCR beta chain is from a study of blood T cell repertoires in COVID-19. Across the whole study: Sources were T cells, B-cell-depleted T cells, or PBMCs; the material itself was cDNA or gDNA.

Unmatched junction bases numbered 5, after V lost 6 bases and J lost 7 bases. The CDR3 runs to 13 residues. The germline V gene has CDR1 MDHEN and CDR2 SYDVKM. Sequenced by immunoSEQ multiplex PCR; TCRdb stores in-frame clones only, minus some. The sample lists about 300,000 clones, 89% seen once, with around 4.8% in the top ten. Sequencing used PBMCs or T cells enriched from blood (not recorded which). The genes are TRBV28 and TRBJ2-2; 7 nucleotides match TRBD2. The TCR originated in a man aged 55 to 70 who had recovered from COVID-19. The CDR3 region has the DNA TGTGCCAGCAGAACAAGCGGGATCGGGGAGCTGTTTTTT. It codes for CASRTSGIGELFF.